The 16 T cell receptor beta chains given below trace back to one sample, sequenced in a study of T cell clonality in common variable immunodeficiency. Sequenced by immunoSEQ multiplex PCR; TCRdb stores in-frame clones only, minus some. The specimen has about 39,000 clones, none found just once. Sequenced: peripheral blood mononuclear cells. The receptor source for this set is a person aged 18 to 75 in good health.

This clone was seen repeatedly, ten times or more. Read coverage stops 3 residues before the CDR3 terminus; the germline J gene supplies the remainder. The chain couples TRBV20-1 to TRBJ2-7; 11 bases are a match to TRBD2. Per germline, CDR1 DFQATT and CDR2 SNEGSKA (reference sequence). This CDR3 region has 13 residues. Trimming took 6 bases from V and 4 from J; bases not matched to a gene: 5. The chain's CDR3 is CSAPGLADYEQYF. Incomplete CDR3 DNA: TGCAGTGCGCCGGGACTAGCGGATTACGAG.

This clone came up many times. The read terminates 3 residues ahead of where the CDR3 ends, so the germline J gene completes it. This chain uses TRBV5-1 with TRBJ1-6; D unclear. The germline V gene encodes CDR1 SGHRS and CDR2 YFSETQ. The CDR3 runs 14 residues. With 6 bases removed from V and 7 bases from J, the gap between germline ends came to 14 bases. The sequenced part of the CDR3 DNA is TGCGCCAGCATAGGAATCGCGGCGAATTCACCC. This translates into CASIGIAANSP. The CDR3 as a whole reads CASIGIAANSPLHF.

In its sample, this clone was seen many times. The CDR3 DNA, read in part, is TGTGCCAGCAGCGTAGGACTAACCTACGAG. Amino acids: CASSVGLTYE. Given in full, the CDR3 is CASSVGLTYEQYF. This chain uses TRBV9 with TRBJ2-7, with D tentatively TRBD2 (5 bases). The observed sequence ends 3 residues before the CDR3 terminus, with the missing tail filled in from the germline J gene. Germline values: CDR1 SGDLS, CDR2 YYNGEE. V dropped 0 bases and J dropped 2 bases, with 6 bases sitting between them. The CDR3 contains 13 residues.

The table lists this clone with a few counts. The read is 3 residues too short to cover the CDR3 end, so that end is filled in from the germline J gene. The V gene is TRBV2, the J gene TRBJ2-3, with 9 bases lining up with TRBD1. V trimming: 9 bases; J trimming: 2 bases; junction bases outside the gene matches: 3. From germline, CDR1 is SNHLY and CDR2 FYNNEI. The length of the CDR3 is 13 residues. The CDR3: CASRQGDTDTQYF. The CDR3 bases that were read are TGTGCCAGTCGACAGGGGGACACAGATACG.

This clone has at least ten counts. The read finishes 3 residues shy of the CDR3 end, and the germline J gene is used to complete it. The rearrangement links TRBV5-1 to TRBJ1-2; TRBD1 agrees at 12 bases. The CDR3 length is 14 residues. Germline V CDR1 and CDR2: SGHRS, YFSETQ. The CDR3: CASSLSGTGGGYTF. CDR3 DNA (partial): TGCGCCAGCAGCTTGTCCGGGACAGGGGGCGGC.

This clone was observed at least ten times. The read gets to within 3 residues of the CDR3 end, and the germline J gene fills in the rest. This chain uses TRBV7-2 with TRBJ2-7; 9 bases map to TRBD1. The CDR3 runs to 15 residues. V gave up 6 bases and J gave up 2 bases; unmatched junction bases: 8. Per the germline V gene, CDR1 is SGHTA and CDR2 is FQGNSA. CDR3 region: CASSTRTGATYEQYF. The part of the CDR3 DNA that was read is TGTGCCAGCAGTACCCGGACAGGGGCAACCTACGAG.

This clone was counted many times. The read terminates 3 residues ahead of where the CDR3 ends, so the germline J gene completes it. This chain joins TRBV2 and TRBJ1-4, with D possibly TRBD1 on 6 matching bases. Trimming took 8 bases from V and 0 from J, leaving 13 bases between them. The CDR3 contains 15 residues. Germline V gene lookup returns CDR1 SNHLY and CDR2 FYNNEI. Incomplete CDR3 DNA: TGTGCCAGCGCGCCGGGACACCCAACTAATGAAAAA. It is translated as CASAPGHPTNEK. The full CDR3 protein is CASAPGHPTNEKLFF.

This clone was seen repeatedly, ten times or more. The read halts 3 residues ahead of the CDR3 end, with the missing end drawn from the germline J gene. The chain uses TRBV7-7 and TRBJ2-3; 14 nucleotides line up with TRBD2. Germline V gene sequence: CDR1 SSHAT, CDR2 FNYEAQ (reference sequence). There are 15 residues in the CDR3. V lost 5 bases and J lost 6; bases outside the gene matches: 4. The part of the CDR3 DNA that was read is TGTGCCAGCAGCACCGGGACTAGCGGGAGTGATACG. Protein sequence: CASSTGTSGSDT. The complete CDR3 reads CASSTGTSGSDTQYF.

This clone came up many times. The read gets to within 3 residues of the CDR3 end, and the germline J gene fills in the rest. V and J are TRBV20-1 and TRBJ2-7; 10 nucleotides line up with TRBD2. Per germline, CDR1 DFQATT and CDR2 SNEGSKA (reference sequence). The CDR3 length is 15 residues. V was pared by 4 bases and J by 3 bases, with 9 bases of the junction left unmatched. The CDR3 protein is CSAKRQGLALYEQYF. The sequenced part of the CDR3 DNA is TGCAGTGCTAAACGACAGGGACTAGCGCTCTACGAG.

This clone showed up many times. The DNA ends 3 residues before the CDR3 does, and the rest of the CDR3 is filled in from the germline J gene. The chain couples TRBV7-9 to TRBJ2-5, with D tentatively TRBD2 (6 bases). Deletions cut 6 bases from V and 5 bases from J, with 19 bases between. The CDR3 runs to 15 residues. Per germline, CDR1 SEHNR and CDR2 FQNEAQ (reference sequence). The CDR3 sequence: CASRGTGLERETQYF. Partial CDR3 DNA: TGTGCCAGCAGAGGTACGGGACTGGAAAGGGAGACC. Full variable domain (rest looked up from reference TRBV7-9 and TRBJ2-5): DTGVSQNPRHKITKRGQNVTFRCDPISEHNRLYWYRQTLGQGPEFLTYFQNEAQLEKSRLLSDRFSAERPKGSFSTLEIQRTEQGDSAMYLCASRGTGLERETQYFGPGTRLLVL.

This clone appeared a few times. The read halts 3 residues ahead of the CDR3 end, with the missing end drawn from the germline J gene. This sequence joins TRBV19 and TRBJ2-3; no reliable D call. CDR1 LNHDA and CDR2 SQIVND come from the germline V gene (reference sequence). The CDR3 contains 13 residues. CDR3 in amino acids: CASREMGNQPQYF. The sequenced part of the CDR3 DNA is TGTGCCAGTAGGGAGATGGGCAATCAGCCG.

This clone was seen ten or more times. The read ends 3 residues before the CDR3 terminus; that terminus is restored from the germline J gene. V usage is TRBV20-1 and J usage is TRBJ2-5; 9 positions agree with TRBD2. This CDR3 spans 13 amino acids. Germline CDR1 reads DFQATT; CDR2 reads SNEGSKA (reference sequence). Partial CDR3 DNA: TGCAGCCGGCGCGGGGGGGCGCAGGAGACC. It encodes CSRRGGAQET. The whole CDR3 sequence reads CSRRGGAQETQYF.

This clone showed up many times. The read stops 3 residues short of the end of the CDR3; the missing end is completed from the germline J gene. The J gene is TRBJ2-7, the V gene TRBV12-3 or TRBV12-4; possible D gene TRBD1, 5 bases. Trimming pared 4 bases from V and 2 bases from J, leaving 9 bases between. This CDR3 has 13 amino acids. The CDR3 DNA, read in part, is TGTGCCAGCAGTTATAGACAGCCCTACGAG. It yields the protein CASSYRQPYE. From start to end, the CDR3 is CASSYRQPYEQYF.

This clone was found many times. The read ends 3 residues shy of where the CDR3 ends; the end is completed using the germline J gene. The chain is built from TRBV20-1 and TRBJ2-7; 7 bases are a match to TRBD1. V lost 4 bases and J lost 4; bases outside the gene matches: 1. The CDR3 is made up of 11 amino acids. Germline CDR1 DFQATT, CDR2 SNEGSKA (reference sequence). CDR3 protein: CSATGGYEQYF. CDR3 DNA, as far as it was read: TGCAGTGCTACAGGGGGTTACGAG.

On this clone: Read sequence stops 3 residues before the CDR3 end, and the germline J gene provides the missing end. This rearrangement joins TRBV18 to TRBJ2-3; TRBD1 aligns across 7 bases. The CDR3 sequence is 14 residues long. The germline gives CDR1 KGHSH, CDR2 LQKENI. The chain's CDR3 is CASSPGQVGETQYF. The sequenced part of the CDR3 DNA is TGTGCCAGCTCACCCGGACAGGTCGGGGAGACG. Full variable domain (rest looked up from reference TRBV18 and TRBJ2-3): NAGVMQNPRHLVRRRGQEARLRCSPMKGHSHVYWYRQLPEEGLKFMVYLQKENIIDESGMPKERFSAEFPKEGPSILRIQQVVRGDSAAYFCASSPGQVGETQYFGPGTRLTVL.

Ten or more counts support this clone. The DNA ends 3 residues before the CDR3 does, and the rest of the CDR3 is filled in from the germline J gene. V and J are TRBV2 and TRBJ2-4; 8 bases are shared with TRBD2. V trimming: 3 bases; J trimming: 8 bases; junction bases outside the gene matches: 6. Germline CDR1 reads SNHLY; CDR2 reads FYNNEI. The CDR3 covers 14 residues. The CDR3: CASSDGSGNDIQYF. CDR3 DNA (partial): TGTGCCAGCAGTGACGGTAGCGGGAATGACATT. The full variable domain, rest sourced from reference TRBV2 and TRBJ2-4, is EPEVTQTPSHQVTQMGQEVILRCVPISNHLYFYWYRQILGQKVEFLVSFYNNEISEKSEIFDDQFSVERPDGSNFTLKIRSTKLEDSAMYFCASSDGSGNDIQYFGAGTRLSVL.